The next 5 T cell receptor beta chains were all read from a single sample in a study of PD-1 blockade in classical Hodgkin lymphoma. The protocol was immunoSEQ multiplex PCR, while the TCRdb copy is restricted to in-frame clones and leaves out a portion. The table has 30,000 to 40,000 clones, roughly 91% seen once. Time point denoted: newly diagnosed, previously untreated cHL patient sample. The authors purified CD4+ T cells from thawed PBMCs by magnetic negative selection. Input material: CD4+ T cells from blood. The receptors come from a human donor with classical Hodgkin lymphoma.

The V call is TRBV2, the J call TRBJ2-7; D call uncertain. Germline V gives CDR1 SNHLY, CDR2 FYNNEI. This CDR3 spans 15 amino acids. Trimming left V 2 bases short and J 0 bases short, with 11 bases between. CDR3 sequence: CASSEHFSTSYEQYF. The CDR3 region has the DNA TGTGCCAGCAGTGAACACTTTTCGACCTCCTACGAGCAGTACTTC.

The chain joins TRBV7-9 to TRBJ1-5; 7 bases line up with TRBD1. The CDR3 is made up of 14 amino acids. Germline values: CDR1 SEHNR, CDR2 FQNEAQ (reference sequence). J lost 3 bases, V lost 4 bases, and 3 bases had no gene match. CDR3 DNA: TGTGCCAGCAGCTCTGACAGGGACAATCAGCCCCAGCATTTT. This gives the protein CASSSDRDNQPQHF.

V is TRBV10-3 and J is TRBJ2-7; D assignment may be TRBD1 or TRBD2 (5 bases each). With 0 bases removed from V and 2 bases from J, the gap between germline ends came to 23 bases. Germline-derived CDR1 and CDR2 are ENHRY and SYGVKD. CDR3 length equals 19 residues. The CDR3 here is CAISESRGGREIRAYEQYF. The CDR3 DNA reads TGTGCCATCAGTGAGTCGAGGGGCGGCCGGGAAATACGAGCCTACGAGCAGTACTTC.

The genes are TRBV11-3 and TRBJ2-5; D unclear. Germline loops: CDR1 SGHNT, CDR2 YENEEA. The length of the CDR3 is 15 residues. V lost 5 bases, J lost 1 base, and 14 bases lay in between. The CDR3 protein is CASSPGTPGQETQYF. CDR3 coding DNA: TGTGCCAGCAGCCCTGGCACGCCAGGCCAAGAGACCCAGTACTTC.

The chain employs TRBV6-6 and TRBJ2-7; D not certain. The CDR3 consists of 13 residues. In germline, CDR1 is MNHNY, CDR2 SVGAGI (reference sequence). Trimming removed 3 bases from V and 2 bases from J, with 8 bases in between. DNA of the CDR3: TGTGCCAGCAGTTATTCCGGACCCTACGAGCAGTACTTC. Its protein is CASSYSGPYEQYF.